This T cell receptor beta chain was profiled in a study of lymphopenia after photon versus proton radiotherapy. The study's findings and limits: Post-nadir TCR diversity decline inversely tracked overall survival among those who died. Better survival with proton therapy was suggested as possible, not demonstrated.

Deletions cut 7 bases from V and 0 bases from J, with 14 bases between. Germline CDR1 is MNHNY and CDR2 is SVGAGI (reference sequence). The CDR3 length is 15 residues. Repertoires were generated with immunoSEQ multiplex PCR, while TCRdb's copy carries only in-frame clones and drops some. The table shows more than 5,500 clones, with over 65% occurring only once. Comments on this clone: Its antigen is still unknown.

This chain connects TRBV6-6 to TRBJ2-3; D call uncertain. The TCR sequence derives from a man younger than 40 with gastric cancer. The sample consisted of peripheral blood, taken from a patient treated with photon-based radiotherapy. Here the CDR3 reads CASIGISPSTDTQYF. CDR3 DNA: TGTGCCAGCATAGGGATCTCTCCTAGCACAGATACGCAGTATTTT.